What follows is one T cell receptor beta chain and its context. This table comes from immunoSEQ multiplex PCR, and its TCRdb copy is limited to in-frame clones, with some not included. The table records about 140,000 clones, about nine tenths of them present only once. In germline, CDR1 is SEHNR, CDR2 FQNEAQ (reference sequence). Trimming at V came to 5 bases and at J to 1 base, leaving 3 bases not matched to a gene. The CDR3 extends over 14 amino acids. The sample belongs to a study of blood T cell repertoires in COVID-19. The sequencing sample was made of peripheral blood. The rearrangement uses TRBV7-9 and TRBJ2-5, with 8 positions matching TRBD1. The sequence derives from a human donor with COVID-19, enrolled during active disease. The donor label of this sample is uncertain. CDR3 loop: CASSLDRGQETQYF. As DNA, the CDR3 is TGTGCCAGCAGCCTCGACAGGGGCCAAGAGACCCAGTACTTC.